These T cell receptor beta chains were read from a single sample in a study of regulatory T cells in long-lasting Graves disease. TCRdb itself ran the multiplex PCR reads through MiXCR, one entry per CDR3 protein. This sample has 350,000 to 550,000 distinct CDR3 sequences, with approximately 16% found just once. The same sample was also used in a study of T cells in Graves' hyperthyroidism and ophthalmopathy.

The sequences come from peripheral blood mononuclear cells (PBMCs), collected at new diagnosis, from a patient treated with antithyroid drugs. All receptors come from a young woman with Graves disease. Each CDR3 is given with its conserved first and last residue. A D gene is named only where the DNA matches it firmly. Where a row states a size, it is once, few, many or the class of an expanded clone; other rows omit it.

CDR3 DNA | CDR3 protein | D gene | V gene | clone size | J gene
TGCAGTGCTACCGGAAGGGGTCGAGGGGCCCATGAGCAGTTCTTC | CSATGRGRGAHEQFF | . | TRBV20-1 | many | TRBJ2-1
TGTGCCAGCAGCGTCCACGGGAGTGCAGATACGCAGTATTTT | CASSVHGSADTQYF | . | TRBV9 | . | TRBJ2-3
TGTGCCATCAGGAGGGAGGGGGAACAAGAGACCCAGTACTTC | CAIRREGEQETQYF | . | TRBV10-3 | many | TRBJ2-5
TGCGCCAGCAGCCTGGAGGGGGGACGGGGTGAAGAACTGTTTTTT | CASSLEGGRGEELFF | . | TRBV5-1 | . | TRBJ1-4
TGTGCCAGTATGAGGTCTAGCGGATTTAATTCCTACAATGAGCAGTTCTTC | CASMRSSGFNSYNEQFF | TRBD2 | TRBV19 | . | TRBJ2-1
TGTGCCAGCAGCTTAGATCGGCTAGCGGGAGATACGCAGTATTTT | CASSLDRLAGDTQYF | TRBD2 | TRBV11-2 | many | TRBJ2-3
TGTGCCAGCAGTGAATGGGGGCAGGGCCCTCAGTATAATTCACCCCTCCACTTT | CASSEWGQGPQYNSPLHF | . | TRBV25-1 | . | TRBJ1-6
TGTGCCAGCAGCCAAGGCCGGGGGCCCACAGATACGCAGTATTTT | CASSQGRGPTDTQYF | . | TRBV7-3 | . | TRBJ2-3
TGTGCCATCAGTCCCCTAACCACAGATACGCAGTATTTT | CAISPLTTDTQYF | . | TRBV10-3 | many | TRBJ2-3
TGTGCCAGCAGCATGCGGACAGGGGGATCCTCTGTTTGCGGGAGGGCCAGAGAGACCCAGTACTTC | CASSMRTGGSSVCGRARETQYF | . | TRBV5-6 | . | TRBJ2-5
TGTGCCAGCTGCCCCGGGACAGGGAACTACGAGCAGTACTTC | CASCPGTGNYEQYF | TRBD1 | TRBV25-1 | . | TRBJ2-7
TGCAGTGCTAGAGACCCGACAGGGTATGAGCAGTACTTC | CSARDPTGYEQYF | TRBD1 | TRBV20-1 | few | TRBJ2-7
TGTGCCGGCAGGTCTCGGGGCCAAGAGACCCAGTACTTC | CAGRSRGQETQYF | . | TRBV28 | few | TRBJ2-5
TGTGCCAGCAGCGTGGAACCGGGACAGATATACAATGAGCAGTTCTTC | CASSVEPGQIYNEQFF | TRBD1 | TRBV9 | many | TRBJ2-1
TGTGCCAGCAGTCCCTCTAGCGGACCATACAATGAGCAGTTCTTC | CASSPSSGPYNEQFF | TRBD2 | TRBV27 | many | TRBJ2-1
TGCAGCGCCGGACAGGGGGCTGGAAACACCATATATTTT | CSAGQGAGNTIYF | TRBD1 | TRBV29-1 | . | TRBJ1-3
TGTGCCAGCAGTTATGCCGAGATCAAGAACACTGAAGCTTTCTTT | CASSYAEIKNTEAFF | . | TRBV28 | few | TRBJ1-1
TGTGCCAGCAGTTTTGGAGGACTAGTTAATGAGCAGTTCTTC | CASSFGGLVNEQFF | TRBD2 | TRBV12-3/TRBV12-4 | many | TRBJ2-1
TGTGCCAGCAGTAACCGGGACAGGGGCTACGAGCAGTACTTC | CASSNRDRGYEQYF | TRBD1 | TRBV6-1 | many | TRBJ2-7
TGTGCCAGCAGTGAGCGGACAGGGGACTACGAGCAGTACTTC | CASSERTGDYEQYF | TRBD1 | TRBV2 | many | TRBJ2-7
TGTGCCAGCAGCTTCTGGCGGGAGTACAATGAGCAGTTCTTC | CASSFWREYNEQFF | TRBD2 | TRBV7-9 | few | TRBJ2-1
TGCAGTGCACCGACTAGCGGTGACTACGAGCAGTACTTC | CSAPTSGDYEQYF | TRBD2 | TRBV20-1 | many | TRBJ2-7